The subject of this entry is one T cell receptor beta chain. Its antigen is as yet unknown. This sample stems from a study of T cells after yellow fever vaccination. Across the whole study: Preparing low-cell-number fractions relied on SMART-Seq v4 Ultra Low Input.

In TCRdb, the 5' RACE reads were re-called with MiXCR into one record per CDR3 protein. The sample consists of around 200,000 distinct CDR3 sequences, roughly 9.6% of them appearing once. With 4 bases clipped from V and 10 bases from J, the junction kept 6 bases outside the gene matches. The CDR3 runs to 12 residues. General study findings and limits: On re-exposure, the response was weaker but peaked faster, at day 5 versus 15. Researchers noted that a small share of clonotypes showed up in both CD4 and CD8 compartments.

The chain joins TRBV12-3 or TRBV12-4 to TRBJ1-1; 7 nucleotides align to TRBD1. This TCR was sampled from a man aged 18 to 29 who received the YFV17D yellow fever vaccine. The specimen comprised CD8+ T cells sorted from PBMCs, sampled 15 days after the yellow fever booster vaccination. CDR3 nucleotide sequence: TGTGCCAGCAGTTCAGGGGGAGCGAGAGCTTTCTTT. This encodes CASSSGGARAFF.